Detailed here is one T cell receptor beta chain. This clonotype was recorded many times. No cognate antigen has been identified for it. Nothing much larger sits one base from this clone, and base qualities are not available. The data belong to a study of breast tumors, draining lymph nodes, adjacent tissues (dated by TCRdb to 2016 to 2018). Regarding the research as a whole: TCR beta repertoires were compared across tumor, adjacent nontumor tissue and axillary lymph nodes obtained from breast cancer patients. The study was designed to assess the relationships and possible T-cell exchange between tumor, surrounding tissue and draining lymph node repertoires in human breast cancer. Beyond this particular receptor, the publication reports: The data were considered consistent with the idea that most tumor T cells come from the lymph node and then expand in tumor tissue. Tumors showed preferential V and J gene usage, and their T-cell repertoire diversity fell below that of lymph nodes yet above that of nontumor tissue. In luminal-like breast cancer, tumor and nontumor tissue repertoires resembled each other significantly more than in basal-like breast cancer. The conclusion that tumor T cells originate in lymph nodes was framed as consistent with a hypothesis rather than directly demonstrated.

The CDR3 has 13 amino acids, counting the end cysteine and phenylalanine. The CDR3 DNA has 39 bases and is translated from base 1. According to the germline V gene (reference sequence), CDR1 reads MNHEY and CDR2 reads SMNVEV. V is pared back by 6 bases and J by 1 base, with 10 bases lying between the germline termini. Instrument on record: Illumina HiSeq 2000. Multiplex PCR amplification was used to generate the TCR beta chain libraries. The amplified TCR beta chain products were analyzed by high-throughput sequencing. TCRdb handled the public reads itself, with Q25 trimming in fastp and clone calling in MiXCR, and kept productive beta chains. CDR3 protein duplicates are merged, each entry listing the most common genes and DNA. For this sample there are roughly 86,000 distinct CDR3 sequences; roughly 19% appear just once. 2% to 2.5% of the sample comes from the top ten. Lymph node samples were obtained from the axillary draining lymph nodes of breast cancer patients.

The chain joins TRBV27 to TRBJ2-7; the D gene is perhaps TRBD2, from 6 matching bases. Sequenced material: axillary lymph node tissue. The source of this sequence is a female donor with breast cancer. Some clones in this sample may be carry-over from other donors' samples. For the CDR3, the sequence is CASRHSGSYEQYF. The nucleotides are TGTGCCAGCAGACATAGCGGATCCTACGAGCAGTACTTC.